Shown below are 15 T cell receptor beta chains from a single sample sequenced in a study of OX40 agonist ivuxolimab in advanced cancers. Sequenced by immunoSEQ multiplex PCR; TCRdb stores in-frame clones only, minus some. The sample lists roughly 100,000 clones, about 80% seen once, with approximately 1.5% in the top ten. The source was CD4+ or CD8+ T cells sorted from blood, collected in a trial of the OX40 agonist ivuxolimab. The receptors here all came from an adult with an advanced solid tumor such as melanoma, head and neck, liver or kidney cancer.

The rearrangement joins TRBV30 to TRBJ1-1; no reliable D call. V was pared by 0 bases and J by 1 base, with 9 bases between. CDR3 length equals 14 residues. Germline values: CDR1 GTSNPN, CDR2 SVGIG (reference sequence). CDR3 sequence: CAWSVLRANTEAFF. CDR3 coding DNA: TGTGCCTGGAGTGTCCTCCGGGCGAACACTGAAGCTTTCTTT. Variable domain in full (rest from reference TRBV30 and TRBJ1-1): SQTIHQWPATLVQPVGSPLSLECTVEGTSNPNLYWYRQAAGRGLQLLFYSVGIGQISSEVPQNLSASRPQDRQFILSSKKLLLSDSGFYLCAWSVLRANTEAFFGQGTRLTVV.

Written as DNA, the CDR3 is TGTGCCAGCAGCACCCGACAGGGGGTAGCTTTCTTT. This sequence encodes CASSTRQGVAFF. The chain is built from TRBV11-2 and TRBJ1-1, with TRBD1 identical over 9 bases. Trimming at V came to 5 bases and at J to 10 bases, leaving 5 bases not matched to a gene. This CDR3 contains 12 residues. CDR1 SGHAT and CDR2 FQNNGV come from the germline V gene.

The chain employs TRBV28 and TRBJ1-2; no clear D gene. Germline CDR1 reads MDHEN; CDR2 reads SYDVKM. This CDR3 comprises 13 residues. With 6 bases removed from V and 0 bases from J, the gap between germline ends came to 8 bases. The CDR3 sequence is CASRKGANYGYTF. In DNA, the CDR3 is TGTGCCAGCAGGAAGGGAGCTAACTATGGCTACACCTTC.

The chain's CDR3 is CAWSRQAPGIQYF. CDR3 nucleotide sequence: TGTGCCTGGAGTCGCCAGGCTCCTGGCATTCAGTACTTC. The V call is TRBV30, the J call TRBJ2-4; D is unresolved. The V end lost 2 bases, the J end lost 9 bases, and 14 bases lay between the germline ends. The CDR3 covers 13 residues. Germline CDR1 GTSNPN, CDR2 SVGIG (reference sequence).

The gene calls are TRBV7-2 and TRBJ1-1; D gene uncertain. Germline V gives CDR1 SGHTA, CDR2 FQGNSA. The CDR3 length is 15 residues. V was clipped by 2 bases and J by 0 bases, with 10 bases between them. As DNA, the CDR3 is TGTGCCAGCAGCTTATGGCGGGGATTGAACACTGAAGCTTTCTTT. It yields the protein CASSLWRGLNTEAFF.

The chain joins TRBV28 to TRBJ2-5, with a tentative D call TRBD1 (5 bases). There are 15 residues in the CDR3. CDR1 is MDHEN, CDR2 SYDVKM, per germline. The V end was cut by 1 base, the J end by 5 bases, with 14 bases between. CDR3 in amino acids: CASSLLAGPAETQYF. The DNA of the CDR3 is TGTGCCAGCAGTTTATTAGCAGGGCCGGCGGAGACCCAGTACTTC.

This chain joins TRBV19 and TRBJ2-5; the D gene is possibly TRBD2 (5 bases). The CDR3 runs to 12 residues. Germline V CDR1 and CDR2: LNHDA, SQIVND (reference sequence). V was trimmed by 3 bases and J by 5 bases, leaving 7 bases between them. The chain's CDR3 is CASSIAGETQYF. The CDR3 DNA reads TGTGCCAGTAGTATCGCGGGTGAGACCCAGTACTTC.

This rearrangement joins TRBV13 to TRBJ2-6; D not certain. The CDR3 runs 15 residues. The V gene lost 4 bases and the J gene lost 4 bases, with 11 bases spanning the gap. Germline values: CDR1 PRHDT, CDR2 FYEKMQ (reference sequence). The CDR3 bases are TGTGCCAGCAGCTCCGCCTCGGCAGGGGCCAACGTCCTGACTTTC. Encoded protein: CASSSASAGANVLTF.

CDR3 DNA sequence: TGTGCCAGCAGCTTACAACTGACAGCGAGCTATGGCTACACCTTC. Residues: CASSLQLTASYGYTF. The chain uses TRBV7-2 and TRBJ1-2, with TRBD1 as a possible D gene (5 bases). The V gene lost 2 bases and the J gene lost 4 bases, with 14 bases spanning the gap. Germline loops: CDR1 SGHTA, CDR2 FQGNSA. This CDR3 is built from 15 residues.

The genes are TRBV7-8 and TRBJ1-1; D is possibly TRBD1 (5 bases). This CDR3 region has 16 residues. Between the trimmed V and J ends, which lost 4 bases and 3 bases, there was a span of 18 bases. Per germline, CDR1 SGHVS and CDR2 FQNEAQ. CDR3 in amino acids: CASSSVIGGGDTEAFF. CDR3 DNA sequence: TGTGCCAGCAGCTCAGTAATCGGGGGGGGAGACACTGAAGCTTTCTTT.

For this clone: The junction departs from germline at one end; a sequencing error may be responsible. DNA of the CDR3: TGTGCCAGCAGCTTAGGTGGGATGGGGACAACCAGATTC. Its translation: CASSLGGMGTTRF. This chain links TRBV7-8 with TRBJ2-7, with D tentatively TRBD1 (6 bases). CDR3 length: 13 amino acids. Looked up from germline, CDR1 is SGHVS and CDR2 is FQNEAQ.

V gene TRBV28 combines with J gene TRBJ2-3; 7 nucleotides line up with TRBD2. The length of the CDR3 is 13 residues. J was trimmed by 1 base and V by 11 bases; bases with no gene match: 6. The germline V gene encodes CDR1 MDHEN and CDR2 SYDVKM. Written as DNA, the CDR3 is TGTGCCCTCCGGGACTACCGCACAGATACGCAGTATTTT. Encoded protein: CALRDYRTDTQYF. Supplemented by reference TRBV28 and TRBJ2-3, the full variable domain reads DVKVTQSSRYLVKRTGEKVFLECVQDMDHENMFWYRQDPGLGLRLIYFSYDVKMKEKGDIPEGYSVSREKKERFSLILESASTNQTSMYLCALRDYRTDTQYFGPGTRLTVL.

This chain links TRBV28 with TRBJ1-3, with D uncertain. The germline V gene encodes CDR1 MDHEN and CDR2 SYDVKM. The CDR3 has 11 amino acids. V lost 3 bases and J lost 7, with 4 bases in between. The CDR3 loop reads CASSFGNTIYF. In DNA form, the CDR3 reads TGTGCCAGCAGTTTCGGTAACACCATATATTTT.

The CDR3 nucleotides are TGCAGCGCATCCGGGACTTCCCACTCGAGCTCCTACAATGAGCAGTTCTTC. Amino acids: CSASGTSHSSSYNEQFF. The chain couples TRBV29-1 to TRBJ2-1; D is perhaps TRBD2 (6 bases). Germline CDR1 SQVTM, CDR2 ANQGSEA. The V gene lost 7 bases and the J gene lost 0 bases, with 22 bases spanning the gap. The CDR3 is made up of 17 amino acids.

The chain has TRBV11-2 and TRBJ2-1; D is undetermined. The length of the CDR3 is 15 residues. V was cut by 5 bases and J by 0 bases, with 11 bases left in between. Per germline, CDR1 SGHAT and CDR2 FQNNGV. CDR3 nucleotides: TGTGCCAGCAGCCTAATCCTGGTCTCCTACAATGAGCAGTTCTTC. Encoded protein: CASSLILVSYNEQFF.